This TCR beta chain was recorded in a study of Tregs in tolerant kidney transplant recipients. Overall study results and limits: Nucleotide sequences could not be compared across some patients' samples due to primer changes. Antigen-driven expansion was suggested because donor-specific Tregs expanded more than all Tregs in tolerant patients. Expanding Tregs on activated donor B cells appeared to best identify donor-specific TCRbeta clones.

Unstimulated Tregs (CD4+CD25+CD127-) and CD4+CD25- non-Tregs were sorted from PBMCs. Germline V gives CDR1 SQVTM, CDR2 ANQGSEA. The CDR3 loop spans 14 amino acids. V was clipped by 4 bases and J by 4 bases; unmatched bases: 7. Regarding this clone: The antigen is unknown.

Method: immunoSEQ multiplex PCR; TCRdb's copy keeps in-frame clones and lacks some. This repertoire shows over 50,000 clones, 75% to 90% found once; its top ten account for 2.1%. This sequence was found in a human donor who received a combined kidney and bone marrow transplant. The chain recombines TRBV29-1 with TRBJ1-1, with TRBD1 matching 9 bases. The material was Tregs from blood, obtained before the transplant. The CDR3 sequence is CSVVHRGQGTEAFF. The DNA for the CDR3 is TGCAGCGTTGTCCACAGGGGGCAGGGCACTGAAGCTTTCTTT.